The next 28 T cell receptor beta chains were all read from a single sample in a study of blood T cells in healthy people across ages. Next came a second PCR, run for about 7 to 11 cycles, which used a sample-barcoded 5' primer along with a J-beta primer mix. TCRdb re-called the 5' RACE reads through MiXCR, storing one row per CDR3 protein. Among over a million distinct CDR3 sequences, 35% to 50% were seen once, and the ten largest hold over 15%. The sequenced material came from blood. The source of these receptors is a woman in her sixties or seventies in good health.

This rearrangement joins TRBV7-2 to TRBJ2-1, with 10 positions matching TRBD2. V shed 8 bases, J shed 2 bases, and the junction held 18 bases outside the gene matches. Per germline, CDR1 SGHTA and CDR2 FQGNSA. CDR3 size: 19 residues. CDR3 nucleotides: TGTGCCAGCCACAAAGGGGCTAGCGGGGGATCCAGGGCCTACAATGAGCAGTTCTTC. This encodes CASHKGASGGSRAYNEQFF.

CDR3 DNA: TGTGCCAGCAGCACGGGACAGTTTATCTACGAGCAGTACTTC. The encoded protein is CASSTGQFIYEQYF. The J gene is TRBJ2-4, the V gene TRBV6-5; 7 bases are a match to TRBD1. The closer fit of TRBJ2-7 to the DNA end suggests the J call may be wrong. The CDR3 spans 14 residues. CDR1 is MNHEY and CDR2 is SVGAGI in the germline V gene.

The chain recombines TRBV2 with TRBJ2-4, with 9 bases aligning to TRBD2. Losses at the gene ends were 2 bases for V and 0 bases for J; bases not matched to a gene: 8. The CDR3 extends over 18 amino acids. The germline gives CDR1 SNHLY, CDR2 FYNNEI. CDR3 amino acids: CASSEKRLAALAKNIQYF. In DNA, the CDR3 is TGTGCCAGCAGTGAAAAGAGACTAGCGGCCCTAGCCAAAAACATTCAGTACTTC.

This sequence joins TRBV20-1 and TRBJ2-1; 8 bases are a match to TRBD2. J lost 7 bases, V lost 2 bases, and 10 bases had no gene match. This CDR3 contains 15 residues. Germline V gene data show CDR1 as DFQATT and CDR2 as SNEGSKA (reference sequence). The CDR3 spells CSARIIRSGRNEQFF. The CDR3 DNA sequence: TGCAGTGCTAGAATCATCAGGAGCGGGAGAAATGAGCAGTTCTTC.

Only one count was recorded for this clonotype. The chain links TRBV20-1 to TRBJ1-1, with 9 bases aligning to TRBD1. V shed 1 base and J 5 bases; nucleotides not matched to a gene: 5. The CDR3 runs 14 residues. The V gene's germline CDR1 is DFQATT and CDR2 SNEGSKA (reference sequence). This CDR3 reads CSARAPTGGTEAFF. DNA of the CDR3: TGCAGTGCTAGAGCCCCGACAGGGGGGACTGAAGCTTTCTTT.

The gene calls are TRBV28 and TRBJ1-1; weak D call: TRBD1 (5 bases). CDR3 length: 13 amino acids. V lost 7 bases and J lost 4, with 13 bases in between. The germline gives CDR1 MDHEN, CDR2 SYDVKM. This CDR3 is CASTPGTSTEAFF. The DNA of the CDR3 is TGTGCCAGCACACCGGGGACGAGCACTGAAGCTTTCTTT.

This clonotype appeared a few times. The chain couples TRBV5-1 to TRBJ2-3; D possibly corresponds to TRBD2 (6 bases). V shed 0 bases and J shed 1 base, with 9 bases lying between them. The germline V gene encodes CDR1 SGHRS and CDR2 YFSETQ. This CDR3 has 15 residues. This chain's CDR3 is CASSLETSRTDTQYF. The CDR3 coding sequence is TGCGCCAGCAGCTTGGAAACTAGCCGCACAGATACGCAGTATTTT.

This clonotype was picked up a small number of times. The genes are TRBV4-2 and TRBJ2-2; 11 bases fit TRBD2. The V gene end was trimmed by 6 bases and the J gene end by 1 base; junction bases not matched to a gene: 1. Germline values: CDR1 LGHNA, CDR2 YNFKEQ. This CDR3 comprises 15 residues. The CDR3 is CASRTSGGNTGELFF. The DNA for the CDR3 is TGTGCCAGCAGAACTAGCGGGGGGAACACCGGGGAGCTGTTTTTT.

This clonotype has a handful of counts. The genes are TRBV6-6 and TRBJ2-2; perhaps TRBD2 as D (6 bases). Germline CDR1 is MNHNY and CDR2 is SVGAGI (reference sequence). Trimming took 10 bases from V and 3 from J, leaving 12 bases between them. CDR3 length: 13 amino acids. CDR3 loop: CANGGTYTGELFF. Here the CDR3 DNA reads TGTGCCAACGGTGGGACTTACACCGGGGAGCTGTTTTTT.

The chain joins TRBV11-2 to TRBJ1-4, with D perhaps matching TRBD1 (5 bases). Germline V gives CDR1 SGHAT, CDR2 FQNNGV. Trimming took off 8 bases at V and 9 bases at J, with 19 bases between the two ends. This CDR3 contains 14 residues. The CDR3 DNA follows: TGTGCCAGCGGCGGGGGGGTCGGTGGTCAAAAACTGTTTTTT. As protein: CASGGGVGGQKLFF.

This chain joins TRBV29-1 and TRBJ2-7, with 8 bases matching TRBD2. The CDR3 extends over 14 amino acids. CDR1 SQVTM and CDR2 ANQGSEA come from the germline V gene. V dropped 1 base and J dropped 6; count of bases not matched to a gene: 8. CDR3 DNA sequence: TGCAGCGTTGAAGGTGTTAGCGGGATGTTCGAGCAGTACTTC. Its translation: CSVEGVSGMFEQYF.

The rearrangement uses TRBV30 and TRBJ2-3; D unclear. Trimming cost V 0 bases and J 2 bases, with 9 bases left between them. Germline loops: CDR1 GTSNPN, CDR2 SVGIG (reference sequence). The CDR3 is 14 amino acids. In DNA, the CDR3 is TGTGCCTGGAGTGTAGGCCTCATCACAGATACGCAGTATTTT. This encodes CAWSVGLITDTQYF.

The table lists this clonotype with many counts. The J gene is TRBJ2-5, the V gene TRBV10-2, with D possibly being TRBD2 (6 bases). Germline V gives CDR1 WSHSY, CDR2 SAAADI. This CDR3 has 14 residues. V was cut by 2 bases and J by 4 bases, with 11 bases left in between. The chain's CDR3 is CASSEPRGTETQYF. CDR3 nucleotide sequence: TGCGCCAGCAGTGAGCCGCGGGGTACAGAGACCCAGTACTTC.

This clonotype was observed a handful of times. The chain employs TRBV3-1 and TRBJ1-4; possible D gene TRBD1, 5 bases. Trimming cost V 3 bases and J 4 bases, with 9 bases left between them. Germline lookup yields CDR1 LGHDT and CDR2 YNNKEL (reference sequence). The CDR3 has 14 amino acids. CDR3 coding DNA: TGTGCCAGCAGCCAGCGGACAATTAATGAAAAACTGTTTTTT. Translating gives CASSQRTINEKLFF.

This clonotype was counted once. This chain connects TRBV6-5 to TRBJ1-1; 8 bases line up with TRBD1. This CDR3 spans 15 amino acids. Per the germline V gene, CDR1 is MNHEY and CDR2 is SVGAGI. V shed 5 bases, J shed 4 bases, and the junction held 9 bases outside the gene matches. The CDR3 nucleotides read TGTGCCAGCAGTACAGAGGACAGGGTCGCCACTGAAGCTTTCTTT. It specifies CASSTEDRVATEAFF.

The chain links TRBV3-1 to TRBJ2-7; D gene uncertain. V was clipped by 4 bases and J by 2 bases, with 12 bases between them. The germline V gene encodes CDR1 LGHDT and CDR2 YNNKEL (reference sequence). The CDR3 has 14 amino acids. The CDR3 region has the DNA TGTGCCAGCAGCCTTGGGCAGGTAGCCTACGAGCAGTACTTC. Its protein product is CASSLGQVAYEQYF.

The chain links TRBV6-1 to TRBJ2-7, with a weak D call TRBD2 (5 bases). From germline, CDR1 is MNHNS and CDR2 SASEGT. CDR3 length: 15 residues. V dropped 0 bases and J dropped 3 bases, with 12 bases sitting between them. The DNA for the CDR3 is TGTGCCAGCAGTGAAGCTCCGGTAGAGGGCTACGAGCAGTACTTC. Its translation: CASSEAPVEGYEQYF.

This clonotype appeared a few times. The V and J genes are TRBV27 and TRBJ2-1, with 12 nucleotides matching TRBD2. Unmatched junction bases numbered 5, after V lost 5 bases and J lost 9 bases. The CDR3 extends over 14 amino acids. Germline V gene sequence: CDR1 MNHEY, CDR2 SMNVEV (reference sequence). The CDR3 loop reads CASSPRTSGTEQFF. CDR3 bases: TGTGCCAGCAGTCCCCGGACTAGCGGGACTGAGCAGTTCTTC.

Only a few counts were recorded for this clonotype. The CDR3 loop reads CASSQGGTVPTGYGYTF. The CDR3 nucleotides are TGTGCCAGCAGTCAGGGGGGGACAGTACCCACGGGGTATGGCTACACCTTC. The J gene is TRBJ1-2, the V gene TRBV28, with TRBD1 matching over 7 bases. The CDR3 contains 17 residues. Germline values: CDR1 MDHEN, CDR2 SYDVKM. V shed 5 bases and J 5 bases; nucleotides not matched to a gene: 17.

This chain uses TRBV5-1 with TRBJ2-1; TRBD2 matches at 7 bases. The J segment lost 8 bases and the V segment lost 3 bases, leaving 11 bases of the junction unmatched. The CDR3 runs 15 residues. The germline gives CDR1 SGHRS, CDR2 YFSETQ. The CDR3 here is CASSYRGLPVDEQFF. The CDR3 nucleotides are TGCGCCAGCAGCTATAGGGGACTACCCGTGGATGAGCAGTTCTTC. Full variable domain (remainder filled in from reference TRBV5-1 and TRBJ2-1): KAGVTQTPRYLIKTRGQQVTLSCSPISGHRSVSWYQQTPGQGLQFLFEYFSETQRNKGNFPGRFSGRQFSNSRSEMNVSTLELGDSALYLCASSYRGLPVDEQFFGPGTRLTVL.

This clonotype was detected a few times. This chain joins TRBV20-1 and TRBJ2-7, with 9 bases identical to TRBD1. The CDR3 totals 15 residues. Unmatched junction bases numbered 5, after V lost 0 bases and J lost 2 bases. Per germline, CDR1 DFQATT and CDR2 SNEGSKA (reference sequence). CDR3 coding DNA: TGCAGTGCTAGAGACTGGGACAGGGATACCTACGAGCAGTACTTC. It translates to CSARDWDRDTYEQYF.

The rearrangement links TRBV20-1 to TRBJ2-5, with D possibly TRBD1 on 5 matching bases. The end of the DNA fits TRBJ2-7 better, so the J call may be wrong. Germline lookup yields CDR1 DFQATT and CDR2 SNEGSKA (reference sequence). CDR3 length equals 13 residues. This CDR3 reads CSAPPPQGHEQYF. DNA for the CDR3: TGCAGTGCACCACCGCCCCAGGGCCACGAGCAGTACTTC.

This clonotype came up a few times. The gene calls are TRBV11-2 and TRBJ2-1; D may be TRBD2 (5 bases). The CDR3 has 15 residues. Germline V gene sequence: CDR1 SGHAT, CDR2 FQNNGV. Trimming removed 4 bases at V and 2 bases at J, with 12 bases between. CDR3 in amino acids: CASSSRPGTYNEQFF. The DNA for the CDR3 is TGTGCCAGCAGCTCCCGTCCCGGGACCTACAATGAGCAGTTCTTC.

This rearrangement joins TRBV12-3 or TRBV12-4 to TRBJ2-1; the match to TRBD1 covers 7 bases. The trim removed 6 bases at V and 0 bases at J, leaving 8 bases unmatched. The CDR3 totals 16 residues. This CDR3 reads CASRRQGGSSYNEQFF. The CDR3 nucleotides are TGTGCCAGCAGGCGACAGGGTGGAAGCTCCTACAATGAGCAGTTCTTC.

This clonotype was found many times. The rearrangement joins TRBV12-3 or TRBV12-4 to TRBJ2-7, with no clear D. The germline V and J ends were trimmed by 2 bases and 6 bases, with 14 bases remaining between them. This CDR3 comprises 14 residues. The CDR3 region has the DNA TGTGCCAGCAGTTTATTGAGTGTGCCTTTCGAGCAGTACTTC. Translation: CASSLLSVPFEQYF.

The J gene is TRBJ2-5, the V gene TRBV30, with D tentatively TRBD2 (5 bases). The assigned J gene may be wrong: the sequence end matches TRBJ2-7 better. Germline V gene lookup returns CDR1 GTSNPN and CDR2 SVGIG (reference sequence). CDR3 size: 13 residues. CDR3 region: CAWSDSGGAEQYF. In nucleotides, the CDR3 is TGTGCCTGGAGTGACAGTGGAGGTGCCGAGCAGTACTTC.

This clonotype was detected only a few times. The chain couples TRBV6-6 to TRBJ1-1; D is perhaps TRBD1 (6 bases). The V gene lost 6 bases and the J gene lost 6 bases, with 26 bases spanning the gap. This CDR3 spans 17 amino acids. Germline-derived CDR1 and CDR2 are MNHNY and SVGAGI (reference sequence). The CDR3 sequence: CASRSRTGFLVGAEAFF. The DNA of the CDR3 is TGTGCCAGCAGGTCAAGAACAGGGTTTTTGGTGGGCGCTGAAGCTTTCTTT.

The chain combines TRBV19 with TRBJ1-1; 8 bases align to TRBD1. CDR1 is LNHDA, CDR2 SQIVND, per germline (reference sequence). Trimming at V came to 5 bases and at J to 5 bases, leaving 13 bases not matched to a gene. The CDR3 extends over 16 amino acids. The CDR3 region is CASSPRDRRTNTEAFF. The CDR3 DNA sequence: TGTGCCAGTAGTCCAAGGGACAGGCGGACGAATACTGAAGCTTTCTTT.